This T cell receptor (beta chain) came from a study of CD8 T cells in ankylosing spondylitis. This clonotype was recorded a few times. Its antigen is not identified. As the method for making TCR beta libraries, quantitative 5'-RACE with molecular barcodes was used. One entry per CDR3 protein results from TCRdb running MiXCR on the 5' RACE reads. This sample has about 700,000 distinct CDR3 sequences, with around 20% found just once. Study-level findings and limits: Reports of some motif variants in reactive arthritis synovial fluid and blood predate this one. The study identified a TCR beta motif of several highly homologous variants that appeared characteristic of ankylosing spondylitis blood. CD8+ by phenotype, disease-linked clones were relatively rare in peripheral blood. Reportedly, matched ankylosing spondylitis synovial fluid was significantly enriched for disease-linked clones.

CDR3 length equals 15 residues. Trimming left V 2 bases short and J 1 base short, with 11 bases between. V and J are TRBV12-3 or TRBV12-4 and TRBJ1-1; D is perhaps TRBD1 (6 bases). Sequenced material: blood, either unsorted or a sorted T cell fraction (not recorded which). The receptor comes from a male donor with ankylosing spondylitis. CDR3 loop: CASSLKGTPNTEAFF. The CDR3 DNA follows: TGTGCCAGCAGTTTAAAAGGGACACCGAACACTGAAGCTTTCTTT.